This T cell receptor (beta chain) derives from a study of Graves' ophthalmopathy and Graves' hyperthyroidism. Findings and limits, study-wide: Most clonotypes expanded in thyroid above 0.001 frequency were present in blood too. Ophthalmopathy and stable hyperthyroidism were discriminated by a 13-signature model, with about 90% sensitivity and about 82% specificity.

This CDR3 comprises 13 residues. Germline values: CDR1 ENHRY, CDR2 SYGVKD. The V gene lost 10 bases and the J gene lost 4 bases, with 16 bases spanning the gap. Additional autoimmune diseases, uncontrolled infections, pregnancy or lactation disqualified patients. What supplied the PBMCs was over 8.5 ml of fresh peripheral blood. This clonotype was picked up many times. What it recognizes is unknown. The study amplified TCR beta CDR3 regions using RNA transcripts. The authors performed first-round RT-PCR with HTBI primers and then a second-round multiplex PCR. TCRdb redid the calling of the multiplex PCR reads with MiXCR, one entry per CDR3 protein. The profile shows 500,000 to 800,000 distinct CDR3 sequences, about 40% of them singletons.

This sequence joins TRBV10-3 and TRBJ1-2, with D uncertain. Sequenced sample: peripheral blood. This sequence was found in an adult man with Graves' ophthalmopathy. In DNA, the CDR3 is TGTGCCAGCAGAAGGACCGCCTCCTATGGCTACACCTTC. Residues: CASRRTASYGYTF.